This T cell receptor (beta chain) originates from a study of blood T cell repertoires in COVID-19. In the original analysis: It was from reference gene primer amplification that nucleated cell counts were estimated. Repertoires were generated with immunoSEQ multiplex PCR, while TCRdb's copy carries only in-frame clones and drops some. From that table come the V and J calls and clone size; the DNA was used to work out D and trimming. The table has just under 350,000 clones, roughly 86% seen once. Germline CDR1 SGHTS, CDR2 YDEGEE. V lost 1 base and J 7 bases, leaving 11 bases between the germline ends. The CDR3 length is 13 residues.

Sequenced input: peripheral blood. The rearrangement joins TRBV5-8 to TRBJ1-2; TRBD1 is a possible D gene (5 bases). This TCR was sampled from a woman aged 70-85 years with COVID-19, enrolled during active disease. The CDR3 DNA follows: TGTGCCAGCAGCTTGATTCAGGGCGGTGGCTACACCTTC. It translates to CASSLIQGGGYTF.